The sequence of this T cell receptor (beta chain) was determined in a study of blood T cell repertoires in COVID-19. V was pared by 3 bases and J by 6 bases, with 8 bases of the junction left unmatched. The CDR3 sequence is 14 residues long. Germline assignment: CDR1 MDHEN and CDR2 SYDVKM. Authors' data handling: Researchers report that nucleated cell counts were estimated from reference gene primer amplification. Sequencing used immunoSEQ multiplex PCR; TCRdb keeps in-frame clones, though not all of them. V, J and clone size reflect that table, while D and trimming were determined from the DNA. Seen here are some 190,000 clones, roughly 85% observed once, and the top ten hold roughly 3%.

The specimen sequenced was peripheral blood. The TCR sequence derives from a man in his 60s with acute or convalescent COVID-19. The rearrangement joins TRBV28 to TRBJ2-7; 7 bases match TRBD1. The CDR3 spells CASSLTGRPTEQYF. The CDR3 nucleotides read TGTGCCAGCAGTTTGACAGGGCGCCCGACCGAGCAGTACTTC.